This TCR beta chain was captured by sequencing in a study of CD8+ T cells in alopecia areata. Study-wide findings and caveats: Mice showed clearer TCR sharing than patients did, a gap that was possibly HLA-related.

With respect to this clone: Antigen specificity is unknown.

Once RNA had been extracted, it was reverse transcribed into cDNA to act as the sequencing template. The repertoire was sequenced with immunoSEQ multiplex PCR; TCRdb's copy has only in-frame clones and lacks some. The sample includes around 69,000 clones, roughly 60% of them seen just once. This CDR3 has 12 amino acids. CDR1 SGHAT and CDR2 FQDESV come from the germline V gene (reference sequence). The V and J ends lost 3 bases and 6 bases respectively, with 6 bases between them. The source was CD8+ T cells sorted from blood, collected at week 0. This TCR was recovered from a human donor with alopecia areata. The V call is TRBV11-1, the J call TRBJ2-1; D is ambiguous. The CDR3 DNA sequence: TGTGCCAGCAGCTTCGGCCGCAATGAGCAGTTCTTC. Its translation is CASSFGRNEQFF.